This T cell receptor beta chain was identified during a study of patients and donors after allogeneic stem cell transplantation. A single record per CDR3 protein comes from TCRdb applying MiXCR to the RT-PCR reads. In the table there are about a million distinct CDR3 sequences, under 20% of which are singletons. This clonotype has ten or more counts. The sample consisted of blood, either unsorted or a sorted T cell fraction (not recorded which). This receptor was taken from a human donor who was either an allogeneic HSCT recipient or a stem cell or donor lymphocyte infusion donor (not recorded which). It is not recorded whose cells these are; they may come from a transplant donor.

The CDR3 coding sequence is TGTGCCAGCACAGGGGGTGTCTACGAGCAGTACTTC. This encodes CASTGGVYEQYF. The rearrangement uses TRBV6-6 and TRBJ2-7; TRBD1 matches at 7 bases. The CDR3 is 12 amino acids. The V segment lost 7 bases and the J segment 3 bases; nucleotides outside the gene matches: 3. Germline V lookup: CDR1 MNHNY, CDR2 SVGAGI (reference sequence).